This record covers a single T cell receptor (beta chain). This entry belongs to a study of CD8+CD57+ T cells in acquired aplastic anemia. The CDR3 is made up of 11 amino acids. Germline CDR1 is LNHDA and CDR2 is SQIVND (reference sequence). With 9 bases removed from V and 8 bases from J, the gap between germline ends came to 10 bases. The study profiled TCR beta VDJ and CDR3 using genomic DNA as template. MiXCR, applied by TCRdb to the reads, yields one record per CDR3 protein. The sample yields 150,000 to 200,000 distinct CDR3 sequences, roughly 47% seen once. The TCR sequence derives from a human donor in good health. Sequences were obtained from sorted CD4+, CD8+, or CD8+CD57+ T cells (not recorded which) from PBMCs. This sequence joins TRBV19 and TRBJ1-4; D is unclear. CDR3 coding DNA: TGTGCCAGCCGTACTGGGGAAAAACTGTTTTTT. Its protein is CASRTGEKLFF.